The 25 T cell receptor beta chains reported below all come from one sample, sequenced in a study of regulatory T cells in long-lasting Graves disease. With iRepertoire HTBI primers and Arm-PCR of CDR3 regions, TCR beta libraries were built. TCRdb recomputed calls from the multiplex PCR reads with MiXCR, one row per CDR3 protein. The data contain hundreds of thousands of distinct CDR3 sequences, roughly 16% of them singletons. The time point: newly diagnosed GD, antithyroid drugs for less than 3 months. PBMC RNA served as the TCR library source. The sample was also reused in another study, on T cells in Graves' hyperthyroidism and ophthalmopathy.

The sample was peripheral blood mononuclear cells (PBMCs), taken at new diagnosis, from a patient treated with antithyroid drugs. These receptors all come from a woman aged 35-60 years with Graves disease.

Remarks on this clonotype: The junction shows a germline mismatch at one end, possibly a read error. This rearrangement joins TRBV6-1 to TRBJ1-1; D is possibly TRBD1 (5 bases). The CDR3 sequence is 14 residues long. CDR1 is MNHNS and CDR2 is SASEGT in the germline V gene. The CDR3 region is CASVKWGLNTEALF. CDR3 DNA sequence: TGTGCCAGCGTCAAGTGGGGCTTGAACACTGAAGCTCTCTTT.

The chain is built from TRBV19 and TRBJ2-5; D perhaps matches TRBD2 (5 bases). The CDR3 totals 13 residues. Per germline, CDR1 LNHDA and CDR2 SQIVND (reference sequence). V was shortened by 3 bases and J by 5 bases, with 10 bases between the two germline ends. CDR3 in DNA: TGTGCCAGTAGTATTACCCCGGGGGAGACCCAGTACTTC. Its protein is CASSITPGETQYF.

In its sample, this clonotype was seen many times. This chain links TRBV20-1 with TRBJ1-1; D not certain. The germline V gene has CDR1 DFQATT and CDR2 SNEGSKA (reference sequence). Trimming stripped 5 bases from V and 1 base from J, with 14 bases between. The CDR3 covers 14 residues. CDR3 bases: TGCAGTGCTCCTCGAGAGGGAGGGAACACTGAAGCTTTCTTT. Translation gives CSAPREGGNTEAFF.

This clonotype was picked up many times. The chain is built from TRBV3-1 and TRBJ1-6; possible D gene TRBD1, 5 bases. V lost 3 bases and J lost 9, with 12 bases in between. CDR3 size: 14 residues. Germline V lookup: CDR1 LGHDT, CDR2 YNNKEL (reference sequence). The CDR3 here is CASSQGTNPSPLHF. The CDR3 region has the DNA TGTGCCAGCAGCCAGGGGACTAACCCTTCACCCCTCCACTTT. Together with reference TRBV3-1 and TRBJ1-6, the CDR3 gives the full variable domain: DTAVSQTPKYLVTQMGNDKSIKCEQNLGHDTMYWYKQDSKKFLKIMFSYNNKELIINETVPNRFSPKSPDKAHLNLHINSLELGDSAVYFCASSQGTNPSPLHFGNGTRLTVT.

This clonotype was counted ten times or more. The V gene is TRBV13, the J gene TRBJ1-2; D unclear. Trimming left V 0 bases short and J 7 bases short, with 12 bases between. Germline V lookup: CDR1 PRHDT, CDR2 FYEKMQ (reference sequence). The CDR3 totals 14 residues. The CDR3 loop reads CASSLGKGTTGYTF. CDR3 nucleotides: TGTGCCAGCAGCTTAGGCAAGGGTACGACTGGCTACACCTTC.

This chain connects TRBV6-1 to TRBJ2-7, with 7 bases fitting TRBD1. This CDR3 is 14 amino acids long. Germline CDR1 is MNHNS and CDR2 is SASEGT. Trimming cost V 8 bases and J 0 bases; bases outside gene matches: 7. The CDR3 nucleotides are TGTGCCAGCTCAAGAGGGACAGACTCCTACGAGCAGTACTTC. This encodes CASSRGTDSYEQYF.

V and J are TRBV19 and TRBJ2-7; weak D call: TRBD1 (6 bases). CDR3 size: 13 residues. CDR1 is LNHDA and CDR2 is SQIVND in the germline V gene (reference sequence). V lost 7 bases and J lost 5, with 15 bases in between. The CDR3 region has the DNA TGTGCCAGTACCCCCAGGGGTTTCGACGAGCAGTACTTC. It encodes CASTPRGFDEQYF. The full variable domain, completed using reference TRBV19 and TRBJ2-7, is DGGITQSPKYLFRKEGQNVTLSCEQNLNHDAMYWYRQDPGQGLRLIYYSQIVNDFQKGDIAEGYSVSREKKESFPLTVTSAQKNPTAFYLCASTPRGFDEQYFGPGTRLTVT.

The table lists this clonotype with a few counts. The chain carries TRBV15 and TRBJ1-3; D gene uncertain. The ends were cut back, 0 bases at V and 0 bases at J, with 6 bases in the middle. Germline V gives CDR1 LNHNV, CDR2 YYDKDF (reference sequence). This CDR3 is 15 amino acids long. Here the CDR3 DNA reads TGTGCCACCAGCAGAGATCGTCTCTCTGGAAACACCATATATTTT. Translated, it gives CATSRDRLSGNTIYF.

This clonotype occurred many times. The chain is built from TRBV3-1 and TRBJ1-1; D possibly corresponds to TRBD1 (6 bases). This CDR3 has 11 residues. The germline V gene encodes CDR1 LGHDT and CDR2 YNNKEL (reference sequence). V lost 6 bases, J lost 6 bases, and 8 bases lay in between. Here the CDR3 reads CASRGGSEAFF. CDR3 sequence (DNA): TGTGCCAGCAGAGGGGGTTCTGAAGCTTTCTTT.

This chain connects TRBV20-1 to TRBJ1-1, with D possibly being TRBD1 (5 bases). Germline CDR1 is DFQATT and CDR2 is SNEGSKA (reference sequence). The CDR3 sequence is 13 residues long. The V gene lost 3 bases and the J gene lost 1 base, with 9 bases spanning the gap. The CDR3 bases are TGCAGTGCTAGCCCCAGGGCGAACACTGAAGCTTTCTTT. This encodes CSASPRANTEAFF.

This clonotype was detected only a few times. CDR3 sequence reads: CASSFLNRLAGGEQYF. CDR3 DNA sequence: TGTGCCAGCAGTTTTCTAAACCGCCTCGCGGGGGGGGAGCAGTACTTC. The chain has TRBV27 and TRBJ2-7, with 9 bases identical to TRBD2. With 3 bases clipped from V and 7 bases from J, the junction kept 13 bases outside the gene matches. This CDR3 is built from 16 residues. In germline, CDR1 is MNHEY, CDR2 SMNVEV (reference sequence).

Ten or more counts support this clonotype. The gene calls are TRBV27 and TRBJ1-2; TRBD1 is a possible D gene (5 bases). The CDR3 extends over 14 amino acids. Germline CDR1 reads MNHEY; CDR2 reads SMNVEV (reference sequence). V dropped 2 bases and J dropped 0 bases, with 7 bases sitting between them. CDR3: CASSLGAPNYGYTF. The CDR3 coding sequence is TGTGCCAGCAGTTTAGGGGCTCCTAACTATGGCTACACCTTC.

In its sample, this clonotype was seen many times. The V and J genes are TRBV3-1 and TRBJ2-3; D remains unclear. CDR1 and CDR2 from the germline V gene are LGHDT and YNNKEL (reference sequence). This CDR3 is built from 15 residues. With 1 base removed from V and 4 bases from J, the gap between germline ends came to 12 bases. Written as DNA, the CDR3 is TGTGCCAGCAGCCAAGGTGGCTGGGATGCAGATACGCAGTATTTT. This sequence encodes CASSQGGWDADTQYF.

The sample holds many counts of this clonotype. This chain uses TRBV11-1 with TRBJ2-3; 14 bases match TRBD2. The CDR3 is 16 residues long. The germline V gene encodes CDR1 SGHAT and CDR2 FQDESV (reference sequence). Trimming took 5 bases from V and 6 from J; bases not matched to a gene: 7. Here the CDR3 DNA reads TGTGCCAGCAGCGGAGGACTAGCGGGGGGCCATGATACGCAGTATTTT. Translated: CASSGGLAGGHDTQYF. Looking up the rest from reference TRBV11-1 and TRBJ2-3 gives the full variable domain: EAEVAQSPRYKITEKSQAVAFWCDPISGHATLYWYRQILGQGPELLVQFQDESVVDDSQLPKDRFSAERLKGVDSTLKIQPAELGDSAMYLCASSGGLAGGHDTQYFGPGTRLTVL.

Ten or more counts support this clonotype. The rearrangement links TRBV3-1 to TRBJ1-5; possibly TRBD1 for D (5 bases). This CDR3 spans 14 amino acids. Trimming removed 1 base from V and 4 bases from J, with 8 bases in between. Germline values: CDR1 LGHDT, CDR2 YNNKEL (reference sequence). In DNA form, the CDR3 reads TGTGCCAGCAGCCAAGGGGGCGAGAATCAGCCCCAGCATTTT. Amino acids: CASSQGGENQPQHF.

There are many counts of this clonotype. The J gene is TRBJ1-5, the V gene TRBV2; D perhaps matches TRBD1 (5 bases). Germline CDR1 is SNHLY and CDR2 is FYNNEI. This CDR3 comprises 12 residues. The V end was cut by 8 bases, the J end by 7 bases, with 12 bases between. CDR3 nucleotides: TGTGCCAGCTGGACAACCGGGCAGCCCCAGCATTTT. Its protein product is CASWTTGQPQHF.

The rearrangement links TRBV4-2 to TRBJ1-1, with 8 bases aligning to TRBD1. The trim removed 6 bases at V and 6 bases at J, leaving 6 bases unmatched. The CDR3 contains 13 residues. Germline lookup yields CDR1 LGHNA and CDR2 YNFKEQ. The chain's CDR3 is CASRVGTGSEAFF. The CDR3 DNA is TGTGCCAGCAGGGTGGGGACAGGTTCTGAAGCTTTCTTT.

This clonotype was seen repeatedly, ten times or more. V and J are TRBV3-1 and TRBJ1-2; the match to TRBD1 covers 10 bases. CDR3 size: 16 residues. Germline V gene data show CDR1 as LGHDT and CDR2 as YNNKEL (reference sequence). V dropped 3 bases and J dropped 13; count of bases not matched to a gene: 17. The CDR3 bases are TGTGCCAGCAGCCAGCACGGGACAGGGGAGATTTCTTGGACCACCTTC. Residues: CASSQHGTGEISWTTF.

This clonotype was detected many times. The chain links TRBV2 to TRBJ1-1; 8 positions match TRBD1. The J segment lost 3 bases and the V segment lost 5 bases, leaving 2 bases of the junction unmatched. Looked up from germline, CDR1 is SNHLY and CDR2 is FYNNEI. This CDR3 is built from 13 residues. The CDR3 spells CASSTGGDTEAFF. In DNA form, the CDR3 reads TGTGCCAGCAGTACAGGGGGAGACACTGAAGCTTTCTTT.

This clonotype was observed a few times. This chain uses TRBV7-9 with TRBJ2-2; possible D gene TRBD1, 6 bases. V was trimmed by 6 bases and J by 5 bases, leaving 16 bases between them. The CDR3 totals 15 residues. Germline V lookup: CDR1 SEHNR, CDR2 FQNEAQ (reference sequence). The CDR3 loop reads CASRTMGAVTGELFF. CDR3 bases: TGTGCCAGCAGGACGATGGGGGCCGTTACCGGGGAGCTGTTTTTT.

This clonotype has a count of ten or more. The CDR3 is CASMWPLRYEQYF. For the CDR3, the DNA is TGTGCCAGCATGTGGCCCCTGCGCTACGAGCAGTACTTC. The rearrangement links TRBV2 to TRBJ2-7; the D is unclear. This CDR3 is 13 amino acids long. Germline CDR1 and CDR2: SNHLY and FYNNEI. V lost 7 bases and J 3 bases, leaving 13 bases between the germline ends. The complete variable domain, with remaining parts taken from reference TRBV2 and TRBJ2-7, reads EPEVTQTPSHQVTQMGQEVILRCVPISNHLYFYWYRQILGQKVEFLVSFYNNEISEKSEIFDDQFSVERPDGSNFTLKIRSTKLEDSAMYFCASMWPLRYEQYFGPGTRLTVT.

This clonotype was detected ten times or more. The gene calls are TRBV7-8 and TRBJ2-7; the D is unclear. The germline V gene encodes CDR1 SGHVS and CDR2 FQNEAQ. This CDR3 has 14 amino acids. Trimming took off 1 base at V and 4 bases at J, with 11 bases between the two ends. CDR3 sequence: CASSLVGGWYEQYF. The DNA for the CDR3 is TGTGCCAGCAGCTTAGTCGGTGGTTGGTACGAGCAGTACTTC.

For the CDR3, the DNA is TGTGCCAGCAGTACTGGGGGGGGGATTAATTCACCCCTCCACTTT. Translation gives CASSTGGGINSPLHF. The V gene is TRBV9, the J gene TRBJ1-6; perhaps TRBD1 as D (5 bases). The CDR3 covers 15 residues. The V gene's germline CDR1 is SGDLS and CDR2 YYNGEE. V was clipped by 5 bases and J by 6 bases, with 15 bases between them. The whole variable domain, remainder taken from reference TRBV9 and TRBJ1-6, is DSGVTQTPKHLITATGQRVTLRCSPRSGDLSVYWYQQSLDQGLQFLIQYYNGEERAKGNILERFSAQQFPDLHSELNLSSLELGDSALYFCASSTGGGINSPLHFGNGTRLTVT.

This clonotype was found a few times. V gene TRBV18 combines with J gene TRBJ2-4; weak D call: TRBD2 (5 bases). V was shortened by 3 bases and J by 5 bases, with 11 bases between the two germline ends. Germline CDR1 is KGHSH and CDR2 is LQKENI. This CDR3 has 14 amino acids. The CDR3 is CASSPRDTQNIQYF. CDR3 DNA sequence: TGTGCCAGCTCACCGAGGGATACGCAAAACATTCAGTACTTC.

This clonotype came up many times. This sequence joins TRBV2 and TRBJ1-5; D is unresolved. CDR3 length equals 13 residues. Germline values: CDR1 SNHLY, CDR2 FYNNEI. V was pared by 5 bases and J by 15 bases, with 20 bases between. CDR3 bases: TGTGCCAGCAGTACTCGACTCCTTGAAGCGAGGCATTTT. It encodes CASSTRLLEARHF. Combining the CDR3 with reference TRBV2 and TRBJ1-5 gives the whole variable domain EPEVTQTPSHQVTQMGQEVILRCVPISNHLYFYWYRQILGQKVEFLVSFYNNEISEKSEIFDDQFSVERPDGSNFTLKIRSTKLEDSAMYFCASSTRLLEARHFGDGTRLSIL.